This T cell receptor beta chain was captured by sequencing in a study of T cells in Graves' hyperthyroidism and ophthalmopathy. Amplification yielded TCR beta CDR3 regions, with RNA transcripts as the source. HTBI primers were used for first-round RT-PCR of the TCR CDR3. TCRdb re-called the multiplex PCR reads with MiXCR, one entry per CDR3 protein. The profile shows about 520,000 distinct CDR3 sequences, more than 20% of them singletons. Patients aged 18 to 65 with hyperthyroidism were newly diagnosed, with duration under 2 months. Clinical symptoms, serum thyroxine and TRAb, thyroid ultrasound and orbital computed tomography were used for the diagnoses. The CDR3 is made up of 13 amino acids, end residues included. CDR1 and CDR2 (germline): MNHNS, SASEGT. Study-wide findings and caveats: Most thyroid clonotypes that were expanded above 0.001 also turned up in blood.

This clonotype was found a few times. Antigen specificity is unknown. The conserved phenylalanine or tryptophan is not found at the CDR3 terminus, so this likely reflects a read error. The limits of the CDR3 on the DNA are not certain, so only TCRdb's listed CDR3 is given. This sequence joins TRBV6-1 and TRBJ1-1. The sequence derives from a man aged 18 to 30 with Graves' hyperthyroidism. The specimen was blood. The CDR3 loop reads CASSVKAVSEACL.